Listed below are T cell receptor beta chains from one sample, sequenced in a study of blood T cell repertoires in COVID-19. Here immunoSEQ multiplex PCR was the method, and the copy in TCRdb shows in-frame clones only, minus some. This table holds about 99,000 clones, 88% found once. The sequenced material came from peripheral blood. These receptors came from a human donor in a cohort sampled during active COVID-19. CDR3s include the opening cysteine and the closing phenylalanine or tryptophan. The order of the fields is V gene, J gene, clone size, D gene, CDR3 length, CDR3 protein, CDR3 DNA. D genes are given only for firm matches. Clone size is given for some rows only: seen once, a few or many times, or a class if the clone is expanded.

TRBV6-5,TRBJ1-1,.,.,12,CASSYGLQEAFF,TGTGCCAGCAGTTACGGGTTACAGGAAGCTTTCTTT
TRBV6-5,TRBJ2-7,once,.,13,CASCPWQGYEQYF,TGTGCCAGCTGCCCGTGGCAGGGCTACGAGCAGTACTTC
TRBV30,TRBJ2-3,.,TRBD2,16,CAWSVGLAGVVDTQYF,TGTGCCTGGAGTGTGGGCCTAGCGGGAGTTGTAGATACGCAGTATTTT
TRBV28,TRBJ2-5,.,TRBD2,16,CASSYLRTSVQETQYF,TGTGCCAGCAGCTATTTAAGGACTAGCGTCCAAGAGACCCAGTACTTC
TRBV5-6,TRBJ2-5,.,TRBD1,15,CASSLDGQGWETQYF,TGTGCCAGCAGCCTCGATGGACAGGGGTGGGAGACCCAGTACTTC
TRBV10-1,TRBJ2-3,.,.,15,CASSESRGSTDTQYF,TGCGCCAGCAGTGAGTCCCGGGGAAGCACAGATACGCAGTATTTT
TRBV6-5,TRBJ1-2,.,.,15,CASSYIVGGIYGYTF,TGTGCCAGCAGTTACATTGTTGGCGGAATCTATGGCTACACCTTC
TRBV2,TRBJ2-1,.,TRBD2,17,CASSEAGTSGSNNEQFF,TGTGCCAGCAGTGAAGCGGGGACTAGCGGCAGCAACAATGAGCAGTTCTTC
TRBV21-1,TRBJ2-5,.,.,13,CASRVTTQETQYF,TGTGCCAGCAGAGTTACAACCCAAGAGACCCAGTACTTC
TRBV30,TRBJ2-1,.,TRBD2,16,CAWTVPSGRYYNEQFF,TGTGCCTGGACCGTCCCTAGCGGGAGGTACTACAATGAGCAGTTCTTC
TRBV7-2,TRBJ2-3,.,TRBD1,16,CASSFSGTGTTDTQYF,TGTGCCAGCAGCTTCTCCGGGACAGGGACCACAGATACGCAGTATTTT
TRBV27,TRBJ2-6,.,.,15,CASSRGANGANVLTF,TGTGCCAGCAGCAGGGGGGCAAATGGGGCCAACGTCCTGACTTTC
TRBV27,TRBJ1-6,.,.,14,CASSRGGNNSPLHF,TGTGCCAGCAGCCGGGGAGGCAACAATTCACCCCTCCACTTT
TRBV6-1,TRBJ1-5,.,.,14,CASSERGRNQPQHF,TGTGCCAGCAGTGAAAGGGGTCGCAATCAGCCCCAGCATTTT
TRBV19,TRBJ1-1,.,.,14,CASSIGQTNTEAFF,TGTGCCAGTAGTATTGGGCAGACGAACACTGAAGCTTTCTTT
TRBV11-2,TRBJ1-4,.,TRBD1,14,CASSRGQLNEKLFF,TGTGCCAGCAGTCGGGGACAGCTTAATGAAAAACTGTTTTTT
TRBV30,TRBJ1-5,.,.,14,CAWAGVGSNQPQHF,TGTGCCTGGGCAGGGGTGGGGAGCAATCAGCCCCAGCATTTT
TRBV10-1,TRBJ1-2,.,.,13,CASSRTGGYGYTF,TGCGCCAGCAGTCGCACCGGGGGGTATGGCTACACCTTC
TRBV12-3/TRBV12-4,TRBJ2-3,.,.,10,CASGRDTQYF,TGTGCCAGCGGCCGCGATACGCAGTATTTT
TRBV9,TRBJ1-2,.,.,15,CASTVTPSVNYGYTF,TGTGCCAGCACCGTAACCCCCAGCGTGAACTATGGCTACACCTTC
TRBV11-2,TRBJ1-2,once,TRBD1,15,CASSPDRGLVGGYTF,TGTGCCAGCAGCCCGGACAGGGGGCTCGTGGGCGGCTACACCTTC
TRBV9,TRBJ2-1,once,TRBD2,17,CASSAPPRAGGHNEQFF,TGTGCCAGCAGCGCTCCCCCTCGAGCGGGGGGCCACAATGAGCAGTTCTTC
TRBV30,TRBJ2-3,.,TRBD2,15,CAWSTGLAGPDTQYF,TGTGCCTGGAGTACGGGGCTAGCGGGCCCTGATACGCAGTATTTT
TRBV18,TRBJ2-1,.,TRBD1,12,CASSQRGGEQFF,TGTGCCAGCTCACAGAGAGGGGGCGAGCAGTTCTTC
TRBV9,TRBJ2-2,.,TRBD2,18,CASSVATSVGLSTGELFF,TGTGCCAGCAGCGTAGCTACTAGCGTCGGATTGTCCACCGGGGAGCTGTTTTTT
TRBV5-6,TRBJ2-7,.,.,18,CASSLRSNRRQAPYEQYF,TGTGCCAGCAGCTTGAGAAGTAATAGACGACAGGCGCCTTACGAGCAGTACTTC
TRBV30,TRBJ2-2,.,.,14,CAWSATRRTGELFF,TGTGCCTGGAGTGCGACTAGACGCACCGGGGAGCTGTTTTTT
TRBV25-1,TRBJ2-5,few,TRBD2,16,CASSESTRGYRETQYF,TGTGCCAGCAGTGAAAGTACGCGGGGGTACCGAGAGACCCAGTACTTC
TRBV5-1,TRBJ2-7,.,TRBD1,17,CASSSRDRGPRSYEQYF,TGCGCCAGCAGCTCCCGGGACAGGGGGCCCCGATCCTACGAGCAGTACTTC
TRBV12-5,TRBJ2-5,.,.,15,CASGAGQPGQETQYF,TGTGCTAGTGGCGCCGGACAGCCTGGACAAGAGACCCAGTACTTC
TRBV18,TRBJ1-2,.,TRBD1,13,CASSPPGGYGYTF,TGTGCCAGCTCACCCCCAGGGGGCTATGGCTACACCTTC
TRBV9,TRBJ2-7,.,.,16,CASSVGGGSFSYEQYF,TGTGCCAGCAGCGTAGGAGGCGGGTCTTTCTCCTACGAGCAGTACTTC
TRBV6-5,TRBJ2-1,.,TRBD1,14,CASSRGQGVDEQFF,TGTGCCAGCAGTCGAGGACAGGGTGTGGATGAGCAGTTCTTC
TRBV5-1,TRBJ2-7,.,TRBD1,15,CASSSRTGGTYEQYF,TGCGCCAGCAGCTCGAGGACAGGGGGGACCTACGAGCAGTACTTC
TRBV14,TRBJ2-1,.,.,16,CASSQDGRLQNNEQFF,TGTGCCAGCAGCCAAGATGGCCGACTCCAGAACAATGAGCAGTTCTTC
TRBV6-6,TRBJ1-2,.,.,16,CASSYDRVRLNYGYTF,TGTGCCAGCAGTTACGATCGGGTCCGACTTAACTATGGCTACACCTTC
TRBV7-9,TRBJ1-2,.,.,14,CASSLTSRIYGYTF,TGTGCCAGCAGCTTAACTAGCCGGATCTATGGCTACACCTTC
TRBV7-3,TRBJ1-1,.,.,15,CASSLTPQAGTEAFF,TGTGCCAGCAGCTTAACCCCGCAGGCGGGCACTGAAGCTTTCTTT
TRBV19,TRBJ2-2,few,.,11,CASTRAGELFF,TGTGCCAGTACCCGAGCGGGGGAGCTGTTTTTT
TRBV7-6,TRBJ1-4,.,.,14,CASSLRAAGEKLFF,TGTGCCAGCAGCTTACGGGCAGCGGGTGAAAAACTGTTTTTT
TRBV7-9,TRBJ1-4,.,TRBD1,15,CASSLQGADNEKLFF,TGTGCCAGCAGCTTACAGGGGGCAGATAATGAAAAACTGTTTTTT
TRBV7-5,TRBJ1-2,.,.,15,CARSGDRVSRLGYTF,TGTGCCAGAAGCGGCGACAGGGTCTCTCGGCTTGGCTACACCTTC
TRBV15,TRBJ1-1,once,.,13,CATSRGRNTEAFF,TGTGCCACCAGCAGAGGCAGGAACACTGAAGCTTTCTTT
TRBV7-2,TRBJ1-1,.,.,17,CASSLAPYYRVGTEAFF,TGTGCCAGCAGCTTAGCCCCATACTACAGGGTGGGCACTGAAGCTTTCTTT
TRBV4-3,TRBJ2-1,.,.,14,CASSQVAVAGEQFF,TGCGCCAGCAGCCAAGTTGCGGTAGCAGGGGAGCAGTTCTTC
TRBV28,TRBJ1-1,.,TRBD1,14,CASRYRGHGTEAFF,TGTGCCAGCAGGTACAGGGGGCACGGCACTGAAGCTTTCTTT
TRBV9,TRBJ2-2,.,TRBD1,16,CASSPRTGTNTGELFF,TGTGCCAGCAGCCCCCGGACAGGGACGAACACCGGGGAGCTGTTTTTT
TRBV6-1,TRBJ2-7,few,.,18,CASSDRVMGFLGGDEQYF,TGTGCCAGCAGTGACAGGGTGATGGGTTTCTTGGGTGGTGACGAGCAGTACTTC
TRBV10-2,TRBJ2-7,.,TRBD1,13,CASISTGGNEQYF,TGCGCCAGCATTTCGACAGGGGGAAACGAGCAGTACTTC